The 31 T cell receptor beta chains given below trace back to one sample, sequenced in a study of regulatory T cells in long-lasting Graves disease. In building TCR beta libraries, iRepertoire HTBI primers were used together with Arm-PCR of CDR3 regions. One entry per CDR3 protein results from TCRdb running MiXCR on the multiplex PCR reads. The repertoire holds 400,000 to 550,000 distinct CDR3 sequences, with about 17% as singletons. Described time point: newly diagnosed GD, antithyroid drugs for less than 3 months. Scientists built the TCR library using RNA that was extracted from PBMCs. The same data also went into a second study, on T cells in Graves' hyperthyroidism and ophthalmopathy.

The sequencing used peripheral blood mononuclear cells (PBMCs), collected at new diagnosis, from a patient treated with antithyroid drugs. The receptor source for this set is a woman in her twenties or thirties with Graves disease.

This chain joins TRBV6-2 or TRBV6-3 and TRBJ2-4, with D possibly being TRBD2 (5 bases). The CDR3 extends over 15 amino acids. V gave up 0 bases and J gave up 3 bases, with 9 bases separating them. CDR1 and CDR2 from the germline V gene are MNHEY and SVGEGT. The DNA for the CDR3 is TGTGCCAGCAGTTACTCCGACCGGGACAAAAACATTCAGTACTTC. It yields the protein CASSYSDRDKNIQYF.

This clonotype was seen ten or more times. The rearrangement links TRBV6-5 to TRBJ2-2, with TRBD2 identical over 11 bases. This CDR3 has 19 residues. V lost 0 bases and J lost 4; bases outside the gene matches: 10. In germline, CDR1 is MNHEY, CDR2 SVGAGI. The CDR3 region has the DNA TGTGCCAGCAGTTACTCGAGGATAGCGGGAGGGCCTGGCACCGGGGAGCTGTTTTTT. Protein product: CASSYSRIAGGPGTGELFF.

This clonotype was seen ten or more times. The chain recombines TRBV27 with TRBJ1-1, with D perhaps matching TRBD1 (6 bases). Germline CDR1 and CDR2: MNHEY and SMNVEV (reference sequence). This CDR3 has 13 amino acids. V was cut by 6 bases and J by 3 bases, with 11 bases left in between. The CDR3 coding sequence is TGTGCCAGCAGCCAAAGGGGGTACACTGAAGCTTTCTTT. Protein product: CASSQRGYTEAFF.

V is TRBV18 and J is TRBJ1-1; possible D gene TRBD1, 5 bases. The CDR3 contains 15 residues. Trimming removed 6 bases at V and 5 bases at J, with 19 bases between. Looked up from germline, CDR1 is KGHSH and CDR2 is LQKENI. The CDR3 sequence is CASSPRGRVRTEAFF. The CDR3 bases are TGTGCCAGCTCCCCCCGGGGCAGGGTCCGAACTGAAGCTTTCTTT.

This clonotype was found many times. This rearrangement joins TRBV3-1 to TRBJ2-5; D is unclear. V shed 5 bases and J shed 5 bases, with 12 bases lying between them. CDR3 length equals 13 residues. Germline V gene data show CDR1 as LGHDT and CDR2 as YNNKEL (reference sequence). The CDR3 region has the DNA TGTGCCAGCAGCAACTCAGGTCTGGAGACCCAGTACTTC. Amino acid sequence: CASSNSGLETQYF.

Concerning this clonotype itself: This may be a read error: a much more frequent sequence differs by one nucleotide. This CDR3 reads CASSPLKLAGTTYEQFF. The CDR3 DNA sequence: TGTGCCAGCAGCCCCCTCAAACTAGCGGGGACCACCTACGAGCAGTTCTTC. The chain combines TRBV13 with TRBJ2-1; TRBD2 aligns across 10 bases. In germline, CDR1 is PRHDT, CDR2 FYEKMQ (reference sequence). The CDR3 extends over 17 amino acids. V shed 5 bases and J 10 bases; nucleotides not matched to a gene: 17.

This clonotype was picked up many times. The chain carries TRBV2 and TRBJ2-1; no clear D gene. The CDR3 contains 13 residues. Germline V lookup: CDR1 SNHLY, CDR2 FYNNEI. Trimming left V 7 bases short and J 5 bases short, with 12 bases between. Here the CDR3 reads CASTPRRDNEQFF. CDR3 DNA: TGTGCCAGCACCCCCCGACGGGACAATGAGCAGTTCTTC.

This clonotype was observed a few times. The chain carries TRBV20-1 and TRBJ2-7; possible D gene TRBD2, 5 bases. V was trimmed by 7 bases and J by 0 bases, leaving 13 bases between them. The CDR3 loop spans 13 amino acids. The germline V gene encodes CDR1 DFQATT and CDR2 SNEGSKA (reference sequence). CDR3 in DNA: TGCAGTGGCCGGGATTTTTCCTCCTACGAGCAGTACTTC. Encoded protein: CSGRDFSSYEQYF.

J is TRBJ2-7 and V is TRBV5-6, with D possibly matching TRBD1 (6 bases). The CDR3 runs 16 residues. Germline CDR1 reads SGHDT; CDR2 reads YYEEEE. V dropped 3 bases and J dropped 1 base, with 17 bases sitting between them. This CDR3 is CASSSMTRGRSYEQYF. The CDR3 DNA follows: TGTGCCAGCAGCTCAATGACCAGGGGTCGATCCTACGAGCAGTACTTC.

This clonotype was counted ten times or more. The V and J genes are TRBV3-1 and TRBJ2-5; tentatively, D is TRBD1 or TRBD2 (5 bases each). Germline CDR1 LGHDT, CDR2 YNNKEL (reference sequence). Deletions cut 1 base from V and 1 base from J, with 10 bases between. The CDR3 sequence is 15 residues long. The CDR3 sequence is CASSQGPGTQETQYF. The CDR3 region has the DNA TGTGCCAGCAGCCAAGGGCCGGGGACCCAAGAGACCCAGTACTTC.

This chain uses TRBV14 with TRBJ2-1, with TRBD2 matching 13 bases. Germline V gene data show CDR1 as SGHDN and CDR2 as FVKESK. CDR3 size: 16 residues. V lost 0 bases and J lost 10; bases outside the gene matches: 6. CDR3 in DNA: TGTGCCAGCAGCCAAGAGATAGGACTAGCGGGAGTGGAGCAGTTCTTC. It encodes CASSQEIGLAGVEQFF. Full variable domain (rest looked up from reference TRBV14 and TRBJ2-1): EAGVTQFPSHSVIEKGQTVTLRCDPISGHDNLYWYRRVMGKEIKFLLHFVKESKQDESGMPNNRFLAERTGGTYSTLKVQPAELEDSGVYFCASSQEIGLAGVEQFFGPGTRLTVL.

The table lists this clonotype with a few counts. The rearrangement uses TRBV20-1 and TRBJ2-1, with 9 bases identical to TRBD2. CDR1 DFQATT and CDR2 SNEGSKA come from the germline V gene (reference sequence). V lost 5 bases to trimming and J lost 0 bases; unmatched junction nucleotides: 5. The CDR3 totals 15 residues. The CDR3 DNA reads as TGCAGTGCTTTTATAGCGGGAGTCTCCTACAATGAGCAGTTCTTC. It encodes CSAFIAGVSYNEQFF.

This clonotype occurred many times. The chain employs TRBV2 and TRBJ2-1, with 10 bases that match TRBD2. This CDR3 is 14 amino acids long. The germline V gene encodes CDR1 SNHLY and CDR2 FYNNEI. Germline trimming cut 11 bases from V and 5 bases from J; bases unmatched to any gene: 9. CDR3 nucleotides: TGTGCCCCTCAAGAGGGACTAGCGAACAATGAGCAGTTCTTC. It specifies CAPQEGLANNEQFF.

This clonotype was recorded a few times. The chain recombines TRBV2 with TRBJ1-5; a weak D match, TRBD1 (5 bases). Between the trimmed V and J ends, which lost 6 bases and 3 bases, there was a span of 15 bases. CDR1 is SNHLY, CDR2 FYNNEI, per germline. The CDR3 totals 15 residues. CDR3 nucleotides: TGTGCCAGCAGGGTTGTGGAGGGGCACAATCAGCCCCAGCATTTT. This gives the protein CASRVVEGHNQPQHF.

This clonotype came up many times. The CDR3 here is CASSRRDSYEQYF. As DNA, the CDR3 is TGTGCCAGCAGCCGGCGGGACAGCTACGAGCAGTACTTC. This chain links TRBV3-1 with TRBJ2-7; a possible D gene is TRBD1 (7 bases). The CDR3 extends over 13 amino acids. Germline loops: CDR1 LGHDT, CDR2 YNNKEL (reference sequence). The V and J ends lost 4 bases and 3 bases respectively, with 10 bases between them.

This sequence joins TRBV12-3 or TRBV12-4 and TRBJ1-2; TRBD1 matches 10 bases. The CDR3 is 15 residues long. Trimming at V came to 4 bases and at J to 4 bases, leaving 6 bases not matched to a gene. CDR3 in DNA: TGTGCCAGCAGTTACGGGACAGGGGAGAGCTATGGCTACACCTTC. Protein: CASSYGTGESYGYTF.

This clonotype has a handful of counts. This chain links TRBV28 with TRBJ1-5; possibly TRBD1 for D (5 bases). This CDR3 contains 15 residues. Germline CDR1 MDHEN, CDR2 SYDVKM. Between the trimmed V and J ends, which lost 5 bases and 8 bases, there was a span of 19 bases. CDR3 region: CASSRGTGKEKPQHF. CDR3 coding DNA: TGTGCCAGCAGTCGAGGCACAGGAAAGGAGAAGCCCCAGCATTTT.

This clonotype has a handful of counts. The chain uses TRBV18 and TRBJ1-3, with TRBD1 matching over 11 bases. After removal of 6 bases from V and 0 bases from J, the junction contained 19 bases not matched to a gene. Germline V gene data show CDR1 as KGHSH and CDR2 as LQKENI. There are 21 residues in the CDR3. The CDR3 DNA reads TGTGCCAGCTCCCCGCGGGTTGGACAGGGGGCCGATAATCGCTCTGGAAACACCATATATTTT. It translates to CASSPRVGQGADNRSGNTIYF.

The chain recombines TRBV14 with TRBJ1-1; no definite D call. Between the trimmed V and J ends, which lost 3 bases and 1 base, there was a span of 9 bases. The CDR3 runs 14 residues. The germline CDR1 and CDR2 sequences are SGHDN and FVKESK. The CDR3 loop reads CASSHRLQNTEAFF. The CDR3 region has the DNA TGTGCCAGCAGCCACAGACTGCAGAACACTGAAGCTTTCTTT.

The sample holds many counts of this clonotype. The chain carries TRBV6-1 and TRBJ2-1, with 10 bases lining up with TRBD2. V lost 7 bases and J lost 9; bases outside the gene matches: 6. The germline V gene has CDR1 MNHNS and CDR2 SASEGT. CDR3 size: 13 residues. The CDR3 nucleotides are TGTGCCAGCAAATGGGCTAGCGGGAGTGAGCAGTTCTTC. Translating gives CASKWASGSEQFF.

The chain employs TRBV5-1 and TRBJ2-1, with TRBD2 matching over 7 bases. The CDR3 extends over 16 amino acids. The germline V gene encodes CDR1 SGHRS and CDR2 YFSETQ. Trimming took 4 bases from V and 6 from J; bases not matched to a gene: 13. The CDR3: CASSRTGRQNSNEQFF. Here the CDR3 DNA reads TGCGCCAGCAGCCGTACCGGGAGGCAAAACTCCAATGAGCAGTTCTTC.

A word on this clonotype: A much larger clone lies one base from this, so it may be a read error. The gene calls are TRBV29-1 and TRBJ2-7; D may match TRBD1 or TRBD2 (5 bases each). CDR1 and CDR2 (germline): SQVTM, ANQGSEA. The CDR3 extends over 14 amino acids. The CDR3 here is CSVEGWGKSYGQYF. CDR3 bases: TGCAGCGTTGAGGGGTGGGGGAAGTCCTACGGGCAGTACTTC.

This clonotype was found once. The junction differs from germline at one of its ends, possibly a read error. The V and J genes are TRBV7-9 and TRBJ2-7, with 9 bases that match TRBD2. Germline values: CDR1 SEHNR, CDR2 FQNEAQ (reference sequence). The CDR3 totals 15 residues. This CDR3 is CASSLFLAGIYEQNF. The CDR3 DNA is TGTGCCAGCAGCCTCTTCCTAGCGGGAATCTACGAGCAGAACTTC.

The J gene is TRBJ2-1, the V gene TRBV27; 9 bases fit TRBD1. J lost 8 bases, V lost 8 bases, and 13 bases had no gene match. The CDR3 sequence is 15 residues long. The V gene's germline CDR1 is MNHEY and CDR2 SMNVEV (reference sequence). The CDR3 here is CASGGTGTVNDEQFF. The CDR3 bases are TGTGCCAGCGGTGGGACAGGGACGGTAAACGATGAGCAGTTCTTC.

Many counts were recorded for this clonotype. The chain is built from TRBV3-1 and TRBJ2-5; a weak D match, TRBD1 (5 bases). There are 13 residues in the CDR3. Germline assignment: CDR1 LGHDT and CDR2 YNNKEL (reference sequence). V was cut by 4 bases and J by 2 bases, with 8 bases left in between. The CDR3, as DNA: TGTGCCAGCAGCCCCCAGGGTCAAGAGACCCAGTACTTC. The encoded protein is CASSPQGQETQYF.

The CDR3 DNA reads TGTGCCAGCACCCCTTTCGGGGGTGGGCTAGGCTACAATGAGCAGTTCTTC. Translation gives CASTPFGGGLGYNEQFF. This chain joins TRBV7-2 and TRBJ2-1, with D perhaps TRBD2 (6 bases). Germline CDR1 is SGHTA and CDR2 is FQGNSA. CDR3 length: 17 amino acids. V was pared by 7 bases and J by 3 bases, with 22 bases between.

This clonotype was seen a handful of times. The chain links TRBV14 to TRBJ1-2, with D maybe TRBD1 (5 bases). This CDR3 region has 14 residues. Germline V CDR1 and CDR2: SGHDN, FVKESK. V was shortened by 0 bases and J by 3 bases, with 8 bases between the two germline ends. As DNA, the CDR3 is TGTGCCAGCAGCCAAGACGGGACTCACTATGGCTACACCTTC. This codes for CASSQDGTHYGYTF.

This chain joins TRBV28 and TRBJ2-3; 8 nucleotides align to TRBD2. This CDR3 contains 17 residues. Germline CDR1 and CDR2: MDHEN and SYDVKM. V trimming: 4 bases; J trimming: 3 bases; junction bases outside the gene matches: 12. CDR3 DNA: TGTGCCAGCAGTTCCGGCCTCAGCGGGAGTGCGACAGATACGCAGTATTTT. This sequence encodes CASSSGLSGSATDTQYF.

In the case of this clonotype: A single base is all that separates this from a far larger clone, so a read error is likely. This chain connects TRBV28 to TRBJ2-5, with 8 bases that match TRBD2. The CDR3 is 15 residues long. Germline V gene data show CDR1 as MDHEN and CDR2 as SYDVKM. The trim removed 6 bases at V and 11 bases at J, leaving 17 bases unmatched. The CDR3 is CASRRLAQAYNEQYF. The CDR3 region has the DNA TGTGCCAGCAGGCGACTAGCGCAAGCCTACAATGAGCAGTACTTC.

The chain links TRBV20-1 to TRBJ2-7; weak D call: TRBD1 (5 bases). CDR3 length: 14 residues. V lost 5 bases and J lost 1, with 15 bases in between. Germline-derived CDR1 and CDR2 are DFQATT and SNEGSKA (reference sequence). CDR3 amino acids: CSARAPDISYEQYF. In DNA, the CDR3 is TGCAGTGCTCGCGCCCCGGACATTTCCTACGAGCAGTACTTC.

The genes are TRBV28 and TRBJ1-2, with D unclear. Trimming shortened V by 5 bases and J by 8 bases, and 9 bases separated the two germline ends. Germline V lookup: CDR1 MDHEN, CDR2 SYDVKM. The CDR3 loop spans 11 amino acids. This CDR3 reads CASSVTGGYTF. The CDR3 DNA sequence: TGTGCCAGCAGTGTAACTGGAGGCTACACCTTC.